This TCR beta chain was sequenced during a study of blood T cell repertoires in COVID-19. Study summary: Some COVID-19 samples were acute and others convalescent; all came from the United States, Italy and Spain. Sources were T cells, B-cell-depleted T cells, or PBMCs; the material itself was cDNA or gDNA.

Methods used by the authors: Amplifying reference gene primers gave estimates of nucleated cell counts. Repertoires were generated with immunoSEQ multiplex PCR, while TCRdb's copy carries only in-frame clones and drops some. V and J calls and clone size are those listed in that table; D and trimming were worked out from the DNA. In the table there are about 210,000 clones, approximately 83% of which are singletons. This CDR3 spans 18 amino acids. Trimming cost V 5 bases and J 7 bases, with 29 bases left between them. The germline CDR1 and CDR2 sequences are MDHEN and SYDVKM. The rearrangement links TRBV28 to TRBJ1-2; D remains unclear. This receptor was identified in a woman between 40 and 55 years old with active or convalescent COVID-19. The sample taken for sequencing was peripheral blood. CDR3 nucleotides: TGTGCCAGCAGTAGCCGACCCCAGGACTGGGTGGACTTGGTTGGCTACACCTTC. Encoded protein: CASSSRPQDWVDLVGYTF.